The next 17 T cell receptor beta chains were all read from a single sample in a study of control samples from healthy donors and cancer patients. The method was immunoSEQ multiplex PCR; TCRdb's version includes in-frame clones alone and lacks a portion of them. The repertoire includes 150,000 to 200,000 clones, 91% of them detected once, and around 2% sits in the top ten. The sequencing input was blood. All receptors derive from a middle-aged woman in good health.

V gene TRBV10-3 combines with J gene TRBJ1-1; 8 bases are a match to TRBD1. This CDR3 comprises 14 residues. Germline CDR1 and CDR2: ENHRY and SYGVKD. V lost 4 bases, J lost 0 bases, and 1 base stayed unmatched. CDR3 protein: CAISGDRLNTEAFF. CDR3 nucleotide sequence: TGTGCCATCAGTGGGGACAGGTTGAACACTGAAGCTTTCTTT.

The genes are TRBV5-1 and TRBJ1-1, with TRBD1 as a possible D gene (6 bases). V was pared by 0 bases and J by 5 bases, with 8 bases between. The CDR3 runs to 13 residues. Germline V gene sequence: CDR1 SGHRS, CDR2 YFSETQ. CDR3 DNA: TGCGCCAGCAGCTTGGCAGGGGAGACTGAAGCTTTCTTT. The encoded protein is CASSLAGETEAFF.

In the case of this clone: The sample holds other DNA sequences that translate to the same CDR3. The rearrangement links TRBV5-1 to TRBJ1-4; D not resolved. Trimming pared 0 bases from V and 3 bases from J, leaving 6 bases between. The CDR3 has 14 amino acids. Germline CDR1 is SGHRS and CDR2 is YFSETQ. The chain's CDR3 is CASSLAGSNEKLFF. The DNA for the CDR3 is TGCGCCAGCAGCTTGGCCGGGTCTAATGAAAAACTGTTTTTT.

The chain links TRBV5-1 to TRBJ1-3; D is uncertain. Germline V gives CDR1 SGHRS, CDR2 YFSETQ. V lost 4 bases and J 0 bases, leaving 20 bases between the germline ends. The CDR3 spans 18 residues. In DNA, the CDR3 is TGCGCCAGCAGCCCCACAAGCCTTGCACAACTCTCTGGAAACACCATATATTTT. This translates into CASSPTSLAQLSGNTIYF.

The J gene is TRBJ2-3, the V gene TRBV6-5; 8 bases map to TRBD2. The V gene end was trimmed by 8 bases and the J gene end by 3 bases; junction bases not matched to a gene: 7. The CDR3 extends over 14 amino acids. Germline CDR1 is MNHEY and CDR2 is SVGAGI. The CDR3 loop is CASGRGGRTDTQYF. Written as DNA, the CDR3 is TGTGCCAGCGGCCGGGGGGGCCGGACAGATACGCAGTATTTT.

The sample holds a few counts of this clone. The J gene is TRBJ2-7, the V gene TRBV2; perhaps TRBD1 as D (6 bases). V was trimmed by 10 bases and J by 0 bases, leaving 16 bases between them. The CDR3 extends over 14 amino acids. Germline values: CDR1 SNHLY, CDR2 FYNNEI. Here the CDR3 DNA reads TGTGCCACCAAAACAGGGACCAACTCCTACGAGCAGTACTTC. Encoded protein: CATKTGTNSYEQYF.

This clone was detected once. The rearrangement joins TRBV3-1 (or the pseudogene TRBV3-2) to TRBJ1-1; 10 positions agree with TRBD1. There are 13 residues in the CDR3. V shed 4 bases and J 7 bases; nucleotides not matched to a gene: 3. Germline lookup yields CDR1 LGHDT and CDR2 YNNKEL (reference sequence). This CDR3 reads CASSRQGADEAFF. In nucleotides, the CDR3 is TGTGCCAGCAGCCGACAGGGGGCGGATGAAGCTTTCTTT.

The rearrangement links TRBV9 to TRBJ2-2; 8 bases fit TRBD1. Trimming removed 6 bases from V and 2 bases from J; junction bases left unmatched: 6. Germline CDR1 SGDLS, CDR2 YYNGEE. The CDR3 has 15 residues. CDR3 DNA sequence: TGTGCCAGCACCCGGACAGGGACTAACACCGGGGAGCTGTTTTTT. It encodes CASTRTGTNTGELFF.

The V and J genes are TRBV6-5 and TRBJ1-3; D is undetermined. The CDR3 has 14 residues. Per the germline V gene, CDR1 is MNHEY and CDR2 is SVGAGI. V was trimmed by 7 bases and J by 6 bases, leaving 16 bases between them. Here the CDR3 DNA reads TGTGCCAGCACCGAATTGGTAGTAGCAAACACCATATATTTT. It specifies CASTELVVANTIYF.

The CDR3 DNA is TGTGCCAGCAGCACCCGGGGGGAGACCCAGTACTTC. This sequence encodes CASSTRGETQYF. The chain joins TRBV9 to TRBJ2-5; D is possibly TRBD2 (6 bases). V lost 4 bases, J lost 5 bases, and 9 bases lay in between. The CDR3 has 12 amino acids. The V gene's germline CDR1 is SGDLS and CDR2 YYNGEE. Combining the CDR3 with reference TRBV9 and TRBJ2-5 gives the whole variable domain DSGVTQTPKHLITATGQRVTLRCSPRSGDLSVYWYQQSLDQGLQFLIQYYNGEERAKGNILERFSAQQFPDLHSELNLSSLELGDSALYFCASSTRGETQYFGPGTRLLVL.

The CDR3 is CSALRGDTQYF. CDR3 nucleotides: TGCAGTGCTCTCAGAGGAGATACGCAGTATTTT. The rearrangement links TRBV20-1 to TRBJ2-3; unclear D gene. The CDR3 extends over 11 amino acids. CDR1 DFQATT and CDR2 SNEGSKA come from the germline V gene (reference sequence). V lost 5 bases, J lost 5 bases, and 8 bases lay in between.

The genes are TRBV10-3 and TRBJ2-2; tentative D call: TRBD2 (5 bases). Trimming took 2 bases from V and 8 from J, leaving 15 bases between them. The CDR3 extends over 15 amino acids. Per germline, CDR1 ENHRY and CDR2 SYGVKD. This chain's CDR3 is CAISEGIPPGGELFF. The CDR3 nucleotides read TGTGCCATCAGTGAGGGGATACCCCCGGGGGGGGAGCTGTTTTTT.

The chain joins TRBV4-1 to TRBJ2-5; 16 bases agree with TRBD2. Per the germline V gene, CDR1 is MGHRA and CDR2 is YSYEKL. This CDR3 is built from 20 residues. Trimming took 3 bases from V and 1 from J; bases not matched to a gene: 11. This CDR3 is CASSQRDAGTSGGVQETQYF. The CDR3 DNA reads TGCGCCAGCAGCCAGAGGGACGCCGGGACTAGCGGGGGGGTCCAAGAGACCCAGTACTTC.

The chain joins TRBV5-1 to TRBJ1-1, with D possibly TRBD1 on 5 matching bases. The V end was cut by 4 bases, the J end by 0 bases, with 10 bases between. Germline V lookup: CDR1 SGHRS, CDR2 YFSETQ. This CDR3 comprises 14 residues. For the CDR3, the DNA is TGCGCCAGCAGCCGTGACAGCATGAACACTGAAGCTTTCTTT. Protein product: CASSRDSMNTEAFF.

There are a few counts of this clone. This chain links TRBV19 with TRBJ2-7; no reliable D call. CDR3 size: 13 residues. The germline gives CDR1 LNHDA, CDR2 SQIVND (reference sequence). Trimming took off 3 bases at V and 2 bases at J, with 8 bases between the two ends. CDR3 nucleotides: TGTGCCAGTAGTATTAAGGGAACCTACGAGCAGTACTTC. It yields the protein CASSIKGTYEQYF.

In DNA form, the CDR3 reads TGCGCCAGCAGCCAGGGGCCGATACCTTACAATGAGCAGTTCTTC. Residues: CASSQGPIPYNEQFF. The rearrangement uses TRBV4-1 and TRBJ2-1; D might be TRBD1 (5 bases). The length of the CDR3 is 15 residues. CDR1 is MGHRA, CDR2 YSYEKL, per germline. V was clipped by 3 bases and J by 4 bases, with 13 bases between them.

The gene calls are TRBV11-2 and TRBJ1-2, with TRBD1 identical over 7 bases. Trimming removed 1 base from V and 5 bases from J; junction bases left unmatched: 4. The length of the CDR3 is 14 residues. The germline V gene has CDR1 SGHAT and CDR2 FQNNGV. The CDR3 spells CASSLVGTDYGYTF. CDR3 nucleotides: TGTGCCAGCAGCTTAGTTGGGACAGATTATGGCTACACCTTC.